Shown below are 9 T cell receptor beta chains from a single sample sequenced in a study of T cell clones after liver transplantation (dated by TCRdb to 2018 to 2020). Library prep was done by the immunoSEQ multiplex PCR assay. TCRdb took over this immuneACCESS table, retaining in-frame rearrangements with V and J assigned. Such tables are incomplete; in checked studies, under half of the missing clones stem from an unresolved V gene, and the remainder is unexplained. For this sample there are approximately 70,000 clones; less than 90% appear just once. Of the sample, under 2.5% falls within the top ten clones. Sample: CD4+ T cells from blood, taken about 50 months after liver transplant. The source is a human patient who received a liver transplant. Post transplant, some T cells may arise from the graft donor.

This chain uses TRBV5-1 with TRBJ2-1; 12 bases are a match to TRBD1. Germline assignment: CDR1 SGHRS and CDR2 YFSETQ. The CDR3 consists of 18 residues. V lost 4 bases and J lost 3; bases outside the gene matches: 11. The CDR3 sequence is CASSDAPGQGADYNEQFF. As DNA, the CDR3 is TGCGCCAGCAGCGACGCTCCGGGACAGGGGGCTGACTACAATGAGCAGTTCTTC.

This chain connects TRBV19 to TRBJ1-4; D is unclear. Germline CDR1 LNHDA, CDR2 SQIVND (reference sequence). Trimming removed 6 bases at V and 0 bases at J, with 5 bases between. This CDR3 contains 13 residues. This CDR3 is CASRWATNEKLFF. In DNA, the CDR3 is TGTGCCAGTAGGTGGGCAACTAATGAAAAACTGTTTTTT. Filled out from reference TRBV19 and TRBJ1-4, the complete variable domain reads DGGITQSPKYLFRKEGQNVTLSCEQNLNHDAMYWYRQDPGQGLRLIYYSQIVNDFQKGDIAEGYSVSREKKESFPLTVTSAQKNPTAFYLCASRWATNEKLFFGSGTQLSVL.

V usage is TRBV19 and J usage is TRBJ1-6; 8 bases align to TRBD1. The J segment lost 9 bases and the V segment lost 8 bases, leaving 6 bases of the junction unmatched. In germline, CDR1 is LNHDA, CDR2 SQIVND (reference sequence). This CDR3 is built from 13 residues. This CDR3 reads CASSSQGASPLHF. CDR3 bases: TGTGCCAGTTCTTCCCAGGGGGCTTCACCCCTCCACTTT.

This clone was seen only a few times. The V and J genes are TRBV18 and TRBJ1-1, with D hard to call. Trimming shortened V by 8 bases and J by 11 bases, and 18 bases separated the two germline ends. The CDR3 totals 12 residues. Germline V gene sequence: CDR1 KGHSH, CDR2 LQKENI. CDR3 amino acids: CASRAAEGWAFF. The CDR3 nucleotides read TGTGCCAGCCGAGCGGCGGAGGGCTGGGCTTTCTTT.

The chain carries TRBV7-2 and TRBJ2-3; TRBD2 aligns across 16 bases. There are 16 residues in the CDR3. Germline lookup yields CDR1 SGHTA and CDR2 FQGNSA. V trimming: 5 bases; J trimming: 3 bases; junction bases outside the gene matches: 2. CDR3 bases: TGTGCCAGCAGCCCGGGACTAGCGGGGGGGACAGATACGCAGTATTTT. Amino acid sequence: CASSPGLAGGTDTQYF.

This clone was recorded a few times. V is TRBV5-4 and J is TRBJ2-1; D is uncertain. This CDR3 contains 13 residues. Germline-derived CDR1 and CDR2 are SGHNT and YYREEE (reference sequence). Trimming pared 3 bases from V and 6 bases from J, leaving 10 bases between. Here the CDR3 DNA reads TGTGCCAGCAGCTCGGTGGGTGGCAATGAGCAGTTCTTC. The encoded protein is CASSSVGGNEQFF.

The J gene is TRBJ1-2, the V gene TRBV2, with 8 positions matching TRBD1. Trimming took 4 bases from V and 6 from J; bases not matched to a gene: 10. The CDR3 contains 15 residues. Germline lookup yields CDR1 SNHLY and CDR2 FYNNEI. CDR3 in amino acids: CASSAQDRVSHGYTF. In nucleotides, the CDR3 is TGTGCCAGCAGTGCCCAGGACAGGGTGAGCCATGGCTACACCTTC.

CDR3 sequence (DNA): TGTGCCAGCAGCCCTGAGGGACCTAGCAATCAGCCCCAGCATTTT. It translates to CASSPEGPSNQPQHF. The chain is built from TRBV6-5 and TRBJ1-5; maybe TRBD1 (5 bases). The CDR3 runs 15 residues. Germline V gene sequence: CDR1 MNHEY, CDR2 SVGAGI. V was shortened by 6 bases and J by 0 bases, with 12 bases between the two germline ends.

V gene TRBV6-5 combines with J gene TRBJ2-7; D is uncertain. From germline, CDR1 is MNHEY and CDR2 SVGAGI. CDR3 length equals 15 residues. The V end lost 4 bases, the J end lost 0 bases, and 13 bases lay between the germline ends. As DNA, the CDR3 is TGTGCCAGCAGTTTGGGTAAATTGAGCTCCTACGAGCAGTACTTC. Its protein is CASSLGKLSSYEQYF.